This T cell receptor beta chain came from a study of cytomegalovirus exposure and HLA in healthy donors. The assay was immunoSEQ multiplex PCR, and TCRdb's table has in-frame clones only and misses some. The sample consists of approximately 230,000 clones, roughly nine tenths of them appearing once. The CDR3 length is 17 residues. CDR1 and CDR2 from the germline V gene are SGHRS and YFSETQ. Trimming removed 1 base at V and 1 base at J, with 15 bases between. The chain combines TRBV5-1 with TRBJ2-1, with D perhaps matching TRBD2 (5 bases). The sample comprised PBMCs. The sequence was collected from a young man in good health and CMV-seropositive. CDR3 nucleotides: TGCGCCAGCAGCTTGATTATCTTTGGAGGTTCCTACAATGAGCAGTTCTTC. Translated, it gives CASSLIIFGGSYNEQFF.